Below, one T cell receptor (beta chain) is given with its context. The antigen remains unidentified. For the second PCR, which ran for about 7 to 12 cycles, a sample-barcoded 5' primer and a J-beta primer mix were used. Researchers report that a template-switch adaptor with 12 random nucleotides tagged each cDNA molecule. Each sample yielded at least 3 million CDR3-containing paired-end reads. TCRdb reprocessed the 5' RACE reads via MiXCR and lists one record per CDR3 protein. The data contain under 2,000,000 distinct CDR3 sequences, about 50% of them singletons. The entry originates in a study of blood T cells in healthy people across ages. Study-wide points: Getting older went along with TCR beta diversity per million T cells dropping roughly linearly.

The germline gives CDR1 SEHNR, CDR2 FQNEAQ (reference sequence). The CDR3 is 14 amino acids. V lost 4 bases to trimming and J lost 6 bases, with 16 bases between them. The source of this sequence is a woman in her forties in good health. Sequenced input: blood. The V call is TRBV7-9, the J call TRBJ2-7; maybe TRBD2 (6 bases). The CDR3 protein is CASSYERRGREQYF. In nucleotides, the CDR3 is TGTGCCAGCAGCTATGAGCGGAGGGGTCGCGAGCAGTACTTC.